Listed below are T cell receptor beta chains from one sample, sequenced in a study of CXCR3-negative and CXCR3-positive naive CD8 T cells. TCRdb derives one entry per CDR3 protein from the 5' RACE reads, leaving out DNA. There are 37,000 or so distinct CDR3 sequences in the sample, with more than 7.5% held by the top ten. The source material was memory CD8+ T cells from blood. These receptors came from a human donor in good health. Some clones in this sample may be carry-over from other donors' samples. CDR3s include the opening cysteine and the closing phenylalanine or tryptophan. Clone size, where shown, is once, few, many, or a class for clones that have expanded.

j_call v_call clone_size cdr3_aa
TRBJ1-1 TRBV29-1 . CSVFGGDTEAFF
TRBJ2-3 TRBV4-3 . CASSQESPSYTDTQYF
TRBJ2-7 TRBV29-1 . CSVVGQARYEQYF
TRBJ2-1 TRBV4-3 . CASSQGQAGGLYNEQFF
TRBJ2-3 TRBV29-1 . CSVSGTGNDGTDTQYF
TRBJ2-1 TRBV20-1 medium-sized CSARPPAEYNEQFF
TRBJ1-2 TRBV4-2 . CASSQVEDRSYTF
TRBJ2-5 TRBV5-6 . CASSSIAGLQETQYF
TRBJ2-7 TRBV3-1 . CASGQGLSEQYF
TRBJ2-7 TRBV6-5 . CASSSTSDRGAYEQYF
TRBJ2-7 TRBV5-1 . CASSLGGFYEQYF
TRBJ1-2 TRBV28 . CASSNHREYGYTF
TRBJ1-2 TRBV29-1 . CSDRSNYGYTF
TRBJ2-1 TRBV4-1 . CASSQGRDRNYEQFF
TRBJ1-1 TRBV20-1 . CSARDTRTATMNTEAFF
TRBJ2-2 TRBV12-3/TRBV12-4 medium-sized CASGLGPNTGELFF
TRBJ2-7 TRBV6-5 . CASSYYTGDEQYF
TRBJ2-5 TRBV7-2 . CASSPSGTGRLGLAGRYF
TRBJ1-3 TRBV20-1 . CSARDLSGTGRTSSGNTIYF
TRBJ1-2 TRBV13 . CASSLLGQNYGYTF
TRBJ2-1 TRBV18 . CASSPERGGPHNEQFF
TRBJ2-1 TRBV12-3/TRBV12-4 . CASSSGTSYNEQFF
TRBJ2-1 TRBV7-2 . CEQDLLSYNEQFF
TRBJ2-2 TRBV10-1 . CASTAGTGDTGELFF
TRBJ2-1 TRBV6-2/TRBV6-3 . CAVGHQYNEQFF
TRBJ1-1 TRBV5-1 . CASSLEEGAVMNTEAFF
TRBJ2-7 TRBV6-2/TRBV6-3 . CASSFTGTGNEQYF
TRBJ2-7 TRBV7-9 . CASSLGGHSTYEQYF
TRBJ2-1 TRBV2 . CASKEGGDSYNEQFF
TRBJ2-1 TRBV29-1 . CSVDGGAGEQFF
TRBJ2-7 TRBV2 . CASSDGPGLAGVEQYF
TRBJ2-1 TRBV12-3/TRBV12-4 . CASIPGQGDISYNEQFF
TRBJ2-7 TRBV29-1 . CSVVGGAEAEQYF
TRBJ1-2 TRBV19 . CAPRMGISYGYTF
TRBJ2-7 TRBV6-5 . CASSYSRAGTGNHEQYF
TRBJ2-1 TRBV6-2/TRBV6-3 . CASSYSSLRQEYNEQFF
TRBJ2-2 TRBV2 . CASRQGLNTGELFF
TRBJ2-2 TRBV4-3 . CASSQDWGGANTGELFF
TRBJ2-1 TRBV6-1 . CASSVQEYNEQFF